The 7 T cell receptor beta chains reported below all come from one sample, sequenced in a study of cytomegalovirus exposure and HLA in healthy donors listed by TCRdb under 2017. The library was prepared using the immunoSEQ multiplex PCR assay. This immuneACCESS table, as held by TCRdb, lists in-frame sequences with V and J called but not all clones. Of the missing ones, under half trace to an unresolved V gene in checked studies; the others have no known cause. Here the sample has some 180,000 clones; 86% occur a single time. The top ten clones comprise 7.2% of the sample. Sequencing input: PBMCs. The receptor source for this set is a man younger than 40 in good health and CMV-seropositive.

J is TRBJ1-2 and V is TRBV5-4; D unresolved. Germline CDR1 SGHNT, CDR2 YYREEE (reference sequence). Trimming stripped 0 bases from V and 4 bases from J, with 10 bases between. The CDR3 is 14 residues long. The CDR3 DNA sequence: TGTGCCAGCAGCTTGGGGCAGGCTGTCTATGGCTACACCTTC. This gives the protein CASSLGQAVYGYTF.

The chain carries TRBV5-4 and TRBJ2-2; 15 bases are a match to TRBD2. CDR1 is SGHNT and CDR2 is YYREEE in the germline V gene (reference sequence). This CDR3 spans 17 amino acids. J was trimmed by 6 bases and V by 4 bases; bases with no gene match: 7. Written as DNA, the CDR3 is TGTGCCAGCAGCCCAGGACTAGCGGGGGGGCAGGCCGGGGAGCTGTTTTTT. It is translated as CASSPGLAGGQAGELFF. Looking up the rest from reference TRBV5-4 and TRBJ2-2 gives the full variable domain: ETGVTQSPTHLIKTRGQQVTLRCSSQSGHNTVSWYQQALGQGPQFIFQYYREEENGRGNFPPRFSGLQFPNYSSELNVNALELDDSALYLCASSPGLAGGQAGELFFGEGSRLTVL.

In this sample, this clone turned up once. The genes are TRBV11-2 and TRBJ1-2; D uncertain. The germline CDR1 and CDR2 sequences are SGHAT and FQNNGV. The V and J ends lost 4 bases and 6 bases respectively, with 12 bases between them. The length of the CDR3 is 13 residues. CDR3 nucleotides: TGTGCCAGCAGCTCTACAGCGTCCCATGGCTACACCTTC. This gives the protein CASSSTASHGYTF.

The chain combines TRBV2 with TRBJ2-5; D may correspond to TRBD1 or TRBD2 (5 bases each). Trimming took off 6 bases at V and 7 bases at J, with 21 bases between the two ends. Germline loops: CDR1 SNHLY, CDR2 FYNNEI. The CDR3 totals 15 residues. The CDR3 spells CASSTPGTEKGTQYF. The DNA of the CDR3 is TGTGCCAGCAGCACACCGGGGACCGAGAAGGGGACCCAGTACTTC.

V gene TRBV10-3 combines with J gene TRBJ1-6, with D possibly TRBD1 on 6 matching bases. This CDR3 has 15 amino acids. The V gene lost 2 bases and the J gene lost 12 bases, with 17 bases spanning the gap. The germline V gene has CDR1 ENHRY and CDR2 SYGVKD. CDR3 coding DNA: TGTGCCATCAGTGAGGGGGGGCCCCCTTGGGGACCCCTCCACTTT. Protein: CAISEGGPPWGPLHF.

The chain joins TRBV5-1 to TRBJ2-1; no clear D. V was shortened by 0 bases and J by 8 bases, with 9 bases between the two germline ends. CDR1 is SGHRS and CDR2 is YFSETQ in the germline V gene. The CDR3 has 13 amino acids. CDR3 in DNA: TGCGCCAGCAGCTTGGGTCTAGAGGATGAGCAGTTCTTC. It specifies CASSLGLEDEQFF. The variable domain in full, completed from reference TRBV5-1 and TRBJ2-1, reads KAGVTQTPRYLIKTRGQQVTLSCSPISGHRSVSWYQQTPGQGLQFLFEYFSETQRNKGNFPGRFSGRQFSNSRSEMNVSTLELGDSALYLCASSLGLEDEQFFGPGTRLTVL.

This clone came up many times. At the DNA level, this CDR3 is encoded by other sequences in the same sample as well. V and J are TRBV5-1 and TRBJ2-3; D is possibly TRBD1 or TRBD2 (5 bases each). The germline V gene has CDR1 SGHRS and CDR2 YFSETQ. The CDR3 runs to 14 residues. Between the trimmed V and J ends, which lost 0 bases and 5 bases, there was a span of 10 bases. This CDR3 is CASSLGGVRDTQYF. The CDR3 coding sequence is TGCGCCAGCAGCTTGGGAGGGGTTAGAGATACGCAGTATTTT.